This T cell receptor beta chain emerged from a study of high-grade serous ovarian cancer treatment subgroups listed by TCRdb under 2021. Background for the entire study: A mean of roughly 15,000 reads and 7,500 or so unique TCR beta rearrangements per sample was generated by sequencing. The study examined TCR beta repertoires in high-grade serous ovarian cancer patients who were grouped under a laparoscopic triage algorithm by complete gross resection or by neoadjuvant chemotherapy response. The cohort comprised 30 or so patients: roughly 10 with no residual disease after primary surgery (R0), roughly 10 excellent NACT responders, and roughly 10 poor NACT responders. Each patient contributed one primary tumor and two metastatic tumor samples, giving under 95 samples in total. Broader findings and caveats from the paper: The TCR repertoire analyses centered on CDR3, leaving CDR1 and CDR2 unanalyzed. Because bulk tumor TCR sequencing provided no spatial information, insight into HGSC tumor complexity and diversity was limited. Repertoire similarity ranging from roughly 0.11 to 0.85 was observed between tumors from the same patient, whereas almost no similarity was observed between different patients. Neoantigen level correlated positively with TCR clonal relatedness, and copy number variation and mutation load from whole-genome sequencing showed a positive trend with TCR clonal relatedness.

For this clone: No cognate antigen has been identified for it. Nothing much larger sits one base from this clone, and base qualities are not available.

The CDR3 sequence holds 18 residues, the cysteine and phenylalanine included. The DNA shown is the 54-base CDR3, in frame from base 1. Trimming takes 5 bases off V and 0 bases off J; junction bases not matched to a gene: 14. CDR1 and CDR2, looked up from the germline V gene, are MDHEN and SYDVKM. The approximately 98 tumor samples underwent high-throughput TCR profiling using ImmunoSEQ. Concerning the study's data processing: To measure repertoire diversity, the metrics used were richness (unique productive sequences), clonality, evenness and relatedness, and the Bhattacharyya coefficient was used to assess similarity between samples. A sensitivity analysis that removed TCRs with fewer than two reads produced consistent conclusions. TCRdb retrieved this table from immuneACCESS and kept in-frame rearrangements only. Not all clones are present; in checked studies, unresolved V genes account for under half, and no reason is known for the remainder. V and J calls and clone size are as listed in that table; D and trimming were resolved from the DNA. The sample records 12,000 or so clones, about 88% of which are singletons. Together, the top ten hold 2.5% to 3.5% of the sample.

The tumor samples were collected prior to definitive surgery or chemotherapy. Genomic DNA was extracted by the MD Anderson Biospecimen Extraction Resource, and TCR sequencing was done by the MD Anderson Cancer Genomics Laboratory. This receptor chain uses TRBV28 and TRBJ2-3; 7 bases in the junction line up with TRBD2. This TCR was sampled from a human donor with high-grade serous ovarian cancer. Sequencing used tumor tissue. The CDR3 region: CASSVQPARGGSTDTQYF. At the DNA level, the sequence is TGTGCCAGCAGTGTGCAACCGGCCCGCGGGGGAAGCACAGATACGCAGTATTTT.